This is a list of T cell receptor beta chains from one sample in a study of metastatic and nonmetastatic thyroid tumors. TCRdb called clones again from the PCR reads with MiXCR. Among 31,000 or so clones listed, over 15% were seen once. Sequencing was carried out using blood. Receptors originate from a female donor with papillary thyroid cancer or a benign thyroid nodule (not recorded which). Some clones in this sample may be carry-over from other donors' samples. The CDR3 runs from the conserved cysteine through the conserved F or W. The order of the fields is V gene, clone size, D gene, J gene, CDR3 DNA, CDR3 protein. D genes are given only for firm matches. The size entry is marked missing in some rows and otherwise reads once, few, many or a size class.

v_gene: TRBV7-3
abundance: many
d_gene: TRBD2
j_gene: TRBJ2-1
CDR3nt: TGTGCCAGCAGCTTAATGGCGGGGGAACACAATGAGCAGTTCTTC
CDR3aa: CASSLMAGEHNEQFF

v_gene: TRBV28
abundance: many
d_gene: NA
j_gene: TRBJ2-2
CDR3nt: TGTGCCAGCAGCGTACCAGGCGCGAACACCGGGGAGCTGTTTTTT
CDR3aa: CASSVPGANTGELFF

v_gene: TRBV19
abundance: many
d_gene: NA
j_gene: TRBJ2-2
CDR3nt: TGTGCCAGTAGTATTACCGCCGGGGCCGGGGAGCTGTTTTTT
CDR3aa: CASSITAGAGELFF

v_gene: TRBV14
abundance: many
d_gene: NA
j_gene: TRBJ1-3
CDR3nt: TGTGCCAGCAGCCAAGCTCTTCTCCGGGCCTCCTCTGGAAACACCATATATTTT
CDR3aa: CASSQALLRASSGNTIYF

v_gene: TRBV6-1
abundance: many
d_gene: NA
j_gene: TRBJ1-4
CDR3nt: TGTGCCAGCAGTGTACAAGGGGGGGATGAAAAACTGTTTTTT
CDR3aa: CASSVQGGDEKLFF

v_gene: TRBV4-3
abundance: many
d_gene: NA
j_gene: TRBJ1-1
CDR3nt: TGCGCCAGCAGCCAAGCCAGGGCTCGGGGCACTGAAGCTTTCTTT
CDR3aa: CASSQARARGTEAFF

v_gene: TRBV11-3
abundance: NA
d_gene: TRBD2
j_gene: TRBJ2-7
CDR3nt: TGTGCCAGCATCTCGGGCGGGAGCTCCTACGAGCATTACTTC
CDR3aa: CASISGGSSYEHYF

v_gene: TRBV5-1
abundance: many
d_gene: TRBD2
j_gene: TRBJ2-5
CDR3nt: TGCGCCAGCACCACGGGATCTAGCGGGAGTGGGGAGACCCAGTACTTC
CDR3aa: CASTTGSSGSGETQYF

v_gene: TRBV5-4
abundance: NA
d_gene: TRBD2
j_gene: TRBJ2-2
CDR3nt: TGTGCCAGCAGCCTGGGACTAGCACCATCCGGGGAGCTGTTTTTT
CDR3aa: CASSLGLAPSGELFF

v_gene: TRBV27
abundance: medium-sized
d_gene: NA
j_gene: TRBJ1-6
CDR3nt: TGTGCCAGCAGTTTATCAGGGGAAAGGAATTCACCCCTCCACTTT
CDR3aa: CASSLSGERNSPLHF

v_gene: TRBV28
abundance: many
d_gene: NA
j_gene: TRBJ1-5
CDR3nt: TGTGCCAGCAGATCCTATAGCAATCAGCCCCAGCATTTT
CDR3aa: CASRSYSNQPQHF

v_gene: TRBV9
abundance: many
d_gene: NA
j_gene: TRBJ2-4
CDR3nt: TGTGCCAGCAGCGTATCTTTCAGGGACATTCAGTACTTC
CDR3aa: CASSVSFRDIQYF

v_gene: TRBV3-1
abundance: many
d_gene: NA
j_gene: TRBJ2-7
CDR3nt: TGTGCCAGCAGCCAATCCGACAGGAGTTACTTC
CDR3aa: CASSQSDRSYF

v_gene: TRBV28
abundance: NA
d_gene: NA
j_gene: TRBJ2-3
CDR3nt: TGTGCCAGCAGTTTGGGGGTTGCAACAGATACGCAGTATTTT
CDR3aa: CASSLGVATDTQYF

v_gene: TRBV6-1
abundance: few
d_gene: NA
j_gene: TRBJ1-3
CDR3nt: TGTGCCAGCAGTACGACCGGGAGACTCTATGGAAACACCGTATATTTT
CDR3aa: CASSTTGRLYGNTVYF

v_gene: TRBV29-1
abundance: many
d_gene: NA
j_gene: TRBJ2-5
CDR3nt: TGCAGCGTAGGCGGGGAAGAGACCCAGTACTTC
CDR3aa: CSVGGEETQYF

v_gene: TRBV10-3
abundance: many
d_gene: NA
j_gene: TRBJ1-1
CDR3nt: TGTGCCACCCGGGACCCGAACACTGAAGCTTTCTTT
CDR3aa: CATRDPNTEAFF

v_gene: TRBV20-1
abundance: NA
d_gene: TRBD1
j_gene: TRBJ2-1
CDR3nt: TGCAGTGCTAGCGTGTATGGGACAGGGACCCTAAGTTATGAGCAGTTCTTC
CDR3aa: CSASVYGTGTLSYEQFF

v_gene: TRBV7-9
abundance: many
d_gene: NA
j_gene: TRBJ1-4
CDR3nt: TGTGCCAGCAGCTGGGCAGGGGAAAAACTGTTTTTT
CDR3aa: CASSWAGEKLFF

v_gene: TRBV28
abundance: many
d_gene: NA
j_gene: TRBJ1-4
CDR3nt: TGTGCCAGCAACAAAGGGGGGGCGCGGGGTGAAAAACTGTTTTTT
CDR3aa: CASNKGGARGEKLFF

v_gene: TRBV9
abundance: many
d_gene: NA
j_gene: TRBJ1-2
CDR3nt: TGTGCCAGCAGCGTAGGAGGCAGCGCCGAAGGCTACACCTTC
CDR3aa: CASSVGGSAEGYTF

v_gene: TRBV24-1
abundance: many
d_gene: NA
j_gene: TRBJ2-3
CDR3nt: TGTGCCACCAGTGACCCGGCTCTTACGCAGTATTTT
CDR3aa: CATSDPALTQYF

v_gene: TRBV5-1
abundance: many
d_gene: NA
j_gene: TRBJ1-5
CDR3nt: TGCGCCAGCAGCTTGGACGCAGACCAGCCCCAGCATTTT
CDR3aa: CASSLDADQPQHF

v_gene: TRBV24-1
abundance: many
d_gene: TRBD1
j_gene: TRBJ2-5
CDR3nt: TGTGCCACCAGTCTGAGTACAGGGGTTCTGGAGACCCAGTACTTC
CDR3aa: CATSLSTGVLETQYF

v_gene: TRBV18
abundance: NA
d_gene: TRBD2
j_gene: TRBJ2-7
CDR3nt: TGTGCCAGCTCACCACCGCTAGCGGTCCTGGGCGAGCTGTACTTC
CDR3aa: CASSPPLAVLGELYF

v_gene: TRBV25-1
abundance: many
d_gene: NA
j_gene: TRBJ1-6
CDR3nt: TGTGCCAGCAGTGAATATATTGATTCACCCCTCCACTTT
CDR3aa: CASSEYIDSPLHF

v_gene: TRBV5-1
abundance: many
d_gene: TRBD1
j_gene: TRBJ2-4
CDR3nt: TGCGCCAGCAGCTTTACAGGGGGAGCCAAAAACATTCAGTACTTC
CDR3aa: CASSFTGGAKNIQYF

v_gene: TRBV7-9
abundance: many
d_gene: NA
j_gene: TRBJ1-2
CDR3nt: TGTGCCAGCAGCTTAGCCCTCAGGGGAAACTATGGCTACACCTTC
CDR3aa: CASSLALRGNYGYTF

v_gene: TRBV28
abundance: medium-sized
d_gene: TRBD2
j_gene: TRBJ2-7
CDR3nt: TGTGCCAGCAGTTTTGGGGACTACGACTCCTACGAGCAGTACTTC
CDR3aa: CASSFGDYDSYEQYF

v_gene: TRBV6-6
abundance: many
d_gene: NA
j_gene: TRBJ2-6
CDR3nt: TGTGCCAGCAGTTACCAGGGACAAGCCTCTGGGGCCAACGTCCTGACTTTC
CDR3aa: CASSYQGQASGANVLTF

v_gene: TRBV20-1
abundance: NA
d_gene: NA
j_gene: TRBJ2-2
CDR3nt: TGCAGTGCTAGGTACCGGGATACCCACTCCACCTGGGAGCTGTTTTTT
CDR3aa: CSARYRDTHSTWELFF

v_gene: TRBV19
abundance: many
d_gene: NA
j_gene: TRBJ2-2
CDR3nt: TGTGCCACCTCGGACAGGAACACCGGGGAGCTGTTTTTT
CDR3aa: CATSDRNTGELFF

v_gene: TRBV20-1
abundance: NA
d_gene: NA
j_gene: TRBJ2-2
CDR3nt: TGCAGTGCACTTTACGTATCGGTAGGGGGATACGGGGAGCTGTTTTTT
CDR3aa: CSALYVSVGGYGELFF

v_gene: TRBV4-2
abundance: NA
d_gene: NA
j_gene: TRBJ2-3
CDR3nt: TGTGCCATCAGCCTGGAGGAGGGCGATACGCAGTATTTT
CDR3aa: CAISLEEGDTQYF

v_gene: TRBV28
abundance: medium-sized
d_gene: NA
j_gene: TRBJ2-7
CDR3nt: TGTGCCAGCAGTTCATTCGGACGGCGACTAAGCTACGAGCAGTACTTC
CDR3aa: CASSSFGRRLSYEQYF

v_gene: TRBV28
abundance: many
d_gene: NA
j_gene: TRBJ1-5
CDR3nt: TGTGCCAGCAGTCTCTTAATGGGGGCGATTGGCAATCAGCCCCAGCATTTT
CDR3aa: CASSLLMGAIGNQPQHF

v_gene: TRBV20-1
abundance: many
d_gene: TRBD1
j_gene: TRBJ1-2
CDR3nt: TGCAGTGCTGTCGGGACAGGGGAAGGCTACACCTTC
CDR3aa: CSAVGTGEGYTF

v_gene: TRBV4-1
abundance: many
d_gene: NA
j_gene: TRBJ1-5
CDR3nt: TGCGCCAGCAGCCACGTCCCACTAAGCAATCAGCCCCAGCATTTT
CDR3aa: CASSHVPLSNQPQHF

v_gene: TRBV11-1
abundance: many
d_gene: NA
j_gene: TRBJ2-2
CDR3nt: TGTGCCAGCAGCCTGTACACCGGGGAGCTGTTTTTT
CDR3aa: CASSLYTGELFF

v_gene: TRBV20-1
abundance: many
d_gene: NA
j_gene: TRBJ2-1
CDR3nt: TGCAGTGTCGGCCAGCAAACCTACAATGAGCAGTTCTTC
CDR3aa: CSVGQQTYNEQFF

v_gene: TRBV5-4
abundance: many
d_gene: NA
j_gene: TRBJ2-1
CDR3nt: TGTGCCAGCAGCTCGGAGGGACAAGTTTACAATGAGCAGTTCTTC
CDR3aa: CASSSEGQVYNEQFF

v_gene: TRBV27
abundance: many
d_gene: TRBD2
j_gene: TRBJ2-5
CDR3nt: TGTGCCAGCAGCCGCGGGGGGTATCCGGGAGAGACCCAGTACTTC
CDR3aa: CASSRGGYPGETQYF

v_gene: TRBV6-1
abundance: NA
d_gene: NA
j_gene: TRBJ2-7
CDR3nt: TGTGCCAGCAGGAAGGCTCTATCCTCCTACGAGCAGTACTTC
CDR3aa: CASRKALSSYEQYF

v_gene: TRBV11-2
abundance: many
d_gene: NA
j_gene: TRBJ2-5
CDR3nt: TGTGCCAGCAGCGGAGACGGGACCGGAGCCGAGACCCAGTACTTC
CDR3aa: CASSGDGTGAETQYF

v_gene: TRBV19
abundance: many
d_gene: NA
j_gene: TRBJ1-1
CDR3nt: TGTGCCAGTACCACAACCTGGAGGGGGAACACTGAAGCTTTCTTT
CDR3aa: CASTTTWRGNTEAFF

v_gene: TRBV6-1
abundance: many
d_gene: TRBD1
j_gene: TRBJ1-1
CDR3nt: TGTGCCAGCAGTTCAGGGGGAGAAGATTGGAACACTGAAGCTTTCTTT
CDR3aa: CASSSGGEDWNTEAFF

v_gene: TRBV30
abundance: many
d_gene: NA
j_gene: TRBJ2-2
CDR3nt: TGTGCCTGGACGGGTTGGGAGGCCGGGGAGCTGTTTTTT
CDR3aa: CAWTGWEAGELFF

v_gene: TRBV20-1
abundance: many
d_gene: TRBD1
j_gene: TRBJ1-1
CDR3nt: TGCAGTGCTAGACAGGGGGCCACTGAAGCTTTCTTT
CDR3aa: CSARQGATEAFF

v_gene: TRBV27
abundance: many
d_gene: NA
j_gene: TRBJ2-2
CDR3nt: TGTGCCAGCAGTTTATGGGCCGGGGAGCTGTTTTTT
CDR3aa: CASSLWAGELFF

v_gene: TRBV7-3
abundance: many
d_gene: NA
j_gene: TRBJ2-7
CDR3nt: TGTGCCAGCAGCCCCAGTCCGGGACATTACGAGCAGTACTTC
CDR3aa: CASSPSPGHYEQYF

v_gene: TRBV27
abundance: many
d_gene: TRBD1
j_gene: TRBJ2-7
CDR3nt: TGTGCCAGCAGTTTATCGCCGGGACAGGGCTACGAGCAGTACTTC
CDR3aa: CASSLSPGQGYEQYF

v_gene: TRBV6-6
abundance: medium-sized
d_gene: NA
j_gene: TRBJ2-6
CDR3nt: TGTGCCAGCAGTTATTCCATTTCGACCACTGGGGCCAACGTCCTGACTTTC
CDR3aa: CASSYSISTTGANVLTF

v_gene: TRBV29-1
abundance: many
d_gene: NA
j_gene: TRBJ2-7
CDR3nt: TGCAGCGTTGCAGACAACTCCTACGAGCAGTACTTC
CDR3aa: CSVADNSYEQYF

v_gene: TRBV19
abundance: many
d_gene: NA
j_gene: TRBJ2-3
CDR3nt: TGTGCCAGTAGTATCTCGACAGATGAAAATACGCAGTATTTT
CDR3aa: CASSISTDENTQYF

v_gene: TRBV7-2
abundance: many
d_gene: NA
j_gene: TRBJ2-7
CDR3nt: TGTGCCAGCAGCTTAGCGACCAGGACAATCGTCCCGTACGAGCAGTACTTC
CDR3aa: CASSLATRTIVPYEQYF

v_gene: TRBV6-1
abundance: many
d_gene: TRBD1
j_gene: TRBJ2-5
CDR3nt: TGTGCCAGCAGTTGGGGACAGGGGCCACAAGAGACCCAGTACTTC
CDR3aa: CASSWGQGPQETQYF

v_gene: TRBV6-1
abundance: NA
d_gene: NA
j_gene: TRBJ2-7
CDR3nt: TGTGCCAGCAGTGAATCTGGAGGGGGGGCCGACGAGCAGTACTTC
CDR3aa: CASSESGGGADEQYF

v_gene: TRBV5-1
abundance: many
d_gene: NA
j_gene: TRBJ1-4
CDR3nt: TGCGCCAGCAGCTTTACAGCGATGTTTGGAAAACTGTTTTTT
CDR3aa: CASSFTAMFGKLFF